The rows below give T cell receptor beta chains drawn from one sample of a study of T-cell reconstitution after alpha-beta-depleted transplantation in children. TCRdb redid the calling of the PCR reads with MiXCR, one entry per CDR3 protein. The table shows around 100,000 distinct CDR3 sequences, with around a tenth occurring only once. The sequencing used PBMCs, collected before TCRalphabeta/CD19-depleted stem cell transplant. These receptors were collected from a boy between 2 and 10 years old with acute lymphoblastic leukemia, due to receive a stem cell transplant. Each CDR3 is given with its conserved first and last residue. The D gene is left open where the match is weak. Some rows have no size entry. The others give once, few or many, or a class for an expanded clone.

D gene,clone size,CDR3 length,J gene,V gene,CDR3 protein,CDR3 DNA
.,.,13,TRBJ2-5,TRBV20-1,CSASRTNQETQYF,TGCAGTGCTTCACGGACTAATCAAGAGACCCAGTACTTC
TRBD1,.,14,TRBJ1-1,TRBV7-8,CASSLFIGGYEAFF,TGTGCCAGCAGCTTATTTATAGGGGGCTACGAAGCTTTCTTT
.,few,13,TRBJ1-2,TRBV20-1,CSAPSGGGYGYTF,TGCAGTGCCCCGAGCGGGGGAGGGTATGGCTACACCTTC
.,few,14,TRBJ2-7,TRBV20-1,CSAEDRRSSYEQYF,TGCAGTGCTGAGGACCGAAGAAGCTCCTACGAGCAGTACTTC
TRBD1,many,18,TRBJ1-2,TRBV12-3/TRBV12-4,CASSTGTANGAANYGYTF,TGTGCCAGCAGTACCGGGACAGCCAACGGTGCAGCTAACTATGGCTACACCTTC
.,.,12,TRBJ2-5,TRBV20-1,CSARPQGETQYF,TGCAGTGCTCGCCCCCAGGGGGAGACCCAGTACTTC
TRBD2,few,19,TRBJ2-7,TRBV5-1,CASSLYPGLGGSPTYEQYF,TGCGCCAGCAGCCTGTACCCTGGACTAGGCGGGAGCCCTACCTACGAGCAGTACTTC
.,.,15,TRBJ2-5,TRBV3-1,CASSPLRRSGETQYF,TGTGCCAGCAGCCCCCTGCGCCGGAGCGGAGAGACCCAGTACTTC
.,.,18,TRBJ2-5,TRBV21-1,CASSNLVFRTRAQETQYF,TGTGCCAGCAGCAATCTAGTCTTCAGGACTAGGGCACAAGAGACCCAGTACTTC
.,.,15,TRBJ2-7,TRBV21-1,CASSVPSRDGDEQYF,TGTGCCAGCAGCGTACCGTCGCGGGATGGGGACGAGCAGTACTTC
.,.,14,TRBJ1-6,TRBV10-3,CAIGAGKYNSPLHF,TGTGCCATCGGGGCTGGGAAATATAATTCACCCCTCCACTTT
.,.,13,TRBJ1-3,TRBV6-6,CASRRGRENTIYF,TGTGCCAGCAGGAGGGGTCGTGAAAACACCATATATTTT
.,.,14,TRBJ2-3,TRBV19,CASLLQPPTDTQYF,TGTGCCAGTCTCTTACAGCCGCCCACAGATACGCAGTATTTT
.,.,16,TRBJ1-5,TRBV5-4,CASSLHFGLRNQPQHF,TGTGCCAGCAGCTTGCACTTTGGGCTGCGGAATCAGCCCCAGCATTTT
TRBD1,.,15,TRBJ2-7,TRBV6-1,CASSWGQGTDYEQYF,TGTGCCAGCAGCTGGGGACAGGGAACGGACTACGAGCAGTACTTC
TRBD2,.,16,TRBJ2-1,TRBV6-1,CASSAMTSAYYNEQFF,TGTGCCAGCAGTGCCATGACTAGCGCCTACTACAATGAGCAGTTCTTC
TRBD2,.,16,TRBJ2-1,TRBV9,CASSSRGAGAYNEQFF,TGTGCCAGCAGCTCCCGGGGCGCGGGGGCCTACAATGAGCAGTTCTTC
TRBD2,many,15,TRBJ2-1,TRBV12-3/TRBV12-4,CASSFSSGRVYEQFF,TGTGCCAGCAGTTTCTCTAGCGGGAGGGTATATGAGCAGTTCTTC
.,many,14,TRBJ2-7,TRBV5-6,CASSYRGQAYEQYF,TGTGCCAGCAGCTATCGGGGGCAGGCCTACGAGCAGTACTTC
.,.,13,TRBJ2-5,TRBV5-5,CASSLPGKETQYF,TGTGCCAGCAGCTTGCCAGGGAAAGAGACCCAGTACTTC
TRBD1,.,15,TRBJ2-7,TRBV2,CASSPLYGQGDEQYF,TGTGCCAGCAGTCCACTATACGGACAGGGCGACGAGCAGTACTTC
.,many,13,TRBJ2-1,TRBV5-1,CASSWGPLAEQFF,TGCGCCAGCAGCTGGGGGCCACTTGCTGAGCAGTTCTTC